Listed below are T cell receptor beta chains from one sample, sequenced in a study of T-cell reconstitution after alpha-beta-depleted transplantation in children. TCRdb analysed the PCR reads with MiXCR anew, one entry per CDR3 protein. The sample has about 460,000 distinct CDR3 sequences; over 9.5% are singletons. The sample here was PBMCs, mostly from graft donor cells, taken 180 days after TCRalphabeta/CD19-depleted stem cell transplant. Every receptor here comes from a female patient between 2 and 15 years old who had a stem cell transplant for aplastic anemia, so the T cells may come from the graft donor. CDR3s leave out the opening cysteine and the closing phenylalanine or tryptophan.

J,V,CDR3
TRBJ1-1,TRBV5-5,ASSNLGRLNTEAF
TRBJ1-4,TRBV11-3,ASSLPWGSQPVKGKLF
TRBJ2-1,TRBV20-1,SANLQGSYNEQF
TRBJ2-7,TRBV4-3,ASSHLRALTYEQY
TRBJ2-1,TRBV7-2,ASSLRQRYNEQF
TRBJ2-5,TRBV20-1,KGLKETQY
TRBJ2-7,TRBV7-2,ASSQKDRGSEQY
TRBJ1-1,TRBV20-1,SARESVVTEAF
TRBJ2-5,TRBV29-1,SVEAGTSGWIQETQY
TRBJ2-5,TRBV18,ASSGDRASKTQY
TRBJ1-2,TRBV28,ASSLGTTAGYT
TRBJ2-2,TRBV7-3,ASSLTSYIAGELF
TRBJ2-1,TRBV9,ASSVVSVEQF
TRBJ2-5,TRBV7-8,ASSWLGLAGGYETQY
TRBJ2-7,TRBV28,ASRGGQGLAYEQY
TRBJ2-7,TRBV25-1,ASSEGDYEQY
TRBJ2-7,TRBV28,ASSFMGLSYEQY
TRBJ2-1,TRBV25-1,ASSPTRLAKYNEQF
TRBJ2-1,TRBV7-9,ASSLLPLPYSYNEQF
TRBJ2-1,TRBV20-1,SARDRRYEQF
TRBJ2-1,TRBV20-1,SAGRGPSKF
TRBJ2-1,TRBV7-2,ASSPQLGNNEQF
TRBJ2-2,TRBV12-3/TRBV12-4,ASRGSGGAGELF
TRBJ2-7,TRBV20-1,SARVSGRAPYEQY
TRBJ2-5,TRBV12-3/TRBV12-4,ASSSRGGKTQY
TRBJ1-1,TRBV28,ATYGQGYTEAF
TRBJ2-3,TRBV4-2,ASSQEGTPGRTQY
TRBJ1-5,TRBV10-3,AISAAGEQPQH
TRBJ2-1,TRBV7-9,ASSHTSGSFNEQF
TRBJ2-1,TRBV15,ATSRLYVGGNEQF
TRBJ1-2,TRBV4-3,ASSQRPGGQGASGYT
TRBJ1-5,TRBV20-1,SAGTTGINQPQH
TRBJ1-5,TRBV28,ASNLRQTNSNQPQH
TRBJ1-1,TRBV9,ASSVEQRDTEAF
TRBJ1-1,TRBV29-1,SVVEEGDTEAF
TRBJ2-7,TRBV11-2,ASSLGLASYEQY
TRBJ2-1,TRBV5-6,ASSTGMRANEQF
TRBJ1-1,TRBV18,ASSPGTGMNTEAF
TRBJ2-1,TRBV5-1,ASSLVRGSYNEQF
TRBJ1-1,TRBV7-2,ASSLTYRLWNTEAF
TRBJ2-2,TRBV9,ASSVSGGPGELF
TRBJ2-1,TRBV24-1,ATSASPAGQSNEQF
TRBJ2-7,TRBV4-2,ASSLKPRGAYEQY
TRBJ1-2,TRBV29-1,SGSEGQGSANYGYT
TRBJ2-3,TRBV29-1,SVQLAVTSTDTQY
TRBJ2-3,TRBV6-2/TRBV6-3,ASSYSTSGTDTQY
TRBJ2-1,TRBV3-1,ASSTLAGAAEQF
TRBJ1-4,TRBV7-2,ASSPDWNEKLF
TRBJ2-2,TRBV29-1,SVEDLAGGTGELF
TRBJ2-1,TRBV20-1,SARDHTGASYNEQF
TRBJ1-1,TRBV20-1,SARVLPWGEVTEAF
TRBJ2-5,TRBV7-6,ASRPGNWETQY
TRBJ1-2,TRBV7-9,ASSDLTGARGYT
TRBJ2-5,TRBV27,ASSSYGYETQY
TRBJ2-1,TRBV19,ASSQFTGNYNEQF